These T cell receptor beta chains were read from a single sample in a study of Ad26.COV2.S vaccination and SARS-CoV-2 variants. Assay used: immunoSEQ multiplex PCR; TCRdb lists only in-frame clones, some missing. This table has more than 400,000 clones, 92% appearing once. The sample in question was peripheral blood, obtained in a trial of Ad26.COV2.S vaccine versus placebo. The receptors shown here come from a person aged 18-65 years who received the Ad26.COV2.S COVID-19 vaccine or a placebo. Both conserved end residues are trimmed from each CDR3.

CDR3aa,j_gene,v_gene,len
ASSLGPFQF,TRBJ2-1,TRBV4-3,9
ASSPDLRGGSYEQY,TRBJ2-7,TRBV7-9,14
ASSGGQGAGELF,TRBJ2-2,TRBV5-4,12
ASTLPSYGYT,TRBJ1-2,TRBV9,10
ASSPRRGQPQH,TRBJ1-5,TRBV12-3/TRBV12-4,11
ARPAGGGDGYT,TRBJ1-2,TRBV9,11
ASQSGGRYNEQF,TRBJ2-1,TRBV19,12
SVRDSSNTGELF,TRBJ2-2,TRBV29-1,12
ASSPGGSGIYEQY,TRBJ2-7,TRBV11-3,13
ASSLAGANTGELF,TRBJ2-2,TRBV5-1,13
ASSQDIWDTYYEQY,TRBJ2-7,TRBV3-1/TRBV3-2,14
ASSGANQETQY,TRBJ2-5,TRBV9,11
ASRGQGSWEQY,TRBJ2-7,TRBV28,11
AISQGLAGPPYEQY,TRBJ2-7,TRBV10-3,14
ASNDCRGDPNYGYT,TRBJ1-2,TRBV3-1/TRBV3-2,14
ASSLALEFEQF,TRBJ2-1,TRBV12-3/TRBV12-4,11
SVAGQKKNIQY,TRBJ2-4,TRBV29-1,11
ASSRGVGGSSPLH,TRBJ1-6,TRBV7-2,13
ASSLQLAGGMGADTQY,TRBJ2-3,TRBV5-4,16
ASSYGAGWNGYT,TRBJ1-2,TRBV6-5,12